This is a list of T cell receptor beta chains from one sample in a study of blood T cell repertoires in COVID-19. Sequenced by immunoSEQ multiplex PCR; TCRdb stores in-frame clones only, minus some. The sample records under 80,000 clones, 75% to 85% being singletons. The sample consisted of peripheral blood. The receptors derive from a woman aged 55-75 years with acute or convalescent COVID-19. CDR3s include the opening cysteine and the closing phenylalanine or tryptophan. D genes are given only for firm matches. Expanded clones are given a class, and other clones once, few, many or no size at all.

abundance	j_gene	v_gene	d_gene	CDR3aa	CDR3nt
.	TRBJ1-3	TRBV19	.	CASSGHFLSGNTIYF	TGTGCCAGTTCGGGACATTTTCTCTCTGGAAACACCATATATTTT
.	TRBJ1-1	TRBV19	.	CASSITGGGSEAFF	TGTGCCAGTAGTATTACGGGTGGGGGGAGTGAAGCTTTCTTT
.	TRBJ1-2	TRBV19	TRBD1	CASSVQGALGYGYTF	TGTGCCAGTAGTGTACAGGGGGCGCTTGGCTATGGCTACACCTTC
once	TRBJ1-2	TRBV30	.	CAWSIGVGYGYTF	TGTGCCTGGAGTATCGGGGTGGGCTATGGCTACACCTTC
once	TRBJ1-1	TRBV18	TRBD1	CASSPWRGQGEAFF	TGTGCCAGCTCGCCCTGGAGGGGCCAGGGGGAGGCTTTCTTT
.	TRBJ2-7	TRBV5-1	TRBD1	CASRMTTGQASNEQYF	TGCGCCAGCAGGATGACCACGGGACAGGCGTCCAACGAGCAGTACTTC
.	TRBJ1-1	TRBV13	.	CASRLRELGGLNTEAFF	TGTGCCAGCAGACTAAGGGAGCTCGGGGGTCTGAACACTGAAGCTTTCTTT
.	TRBJ1-3	TRBV5-1	.	CASSFIPGSADVNSGNTIYF	TGCGCCAGCAGCTTCATACCCGGGTCAGCCGACGTAAACTCTGGAAACACCATATATTTT
.	TRBJ1-2	TRBV18	.	CASSPPEGGYTF	TGTGCCAGCTCACCACCGGAGGGTGGCTACACCTTC
.	TRBJ1-2	TRBV11-2	.	CASSFEKAGWYGYTF	TGTGCCAGCAGCTTCGAGAAGGCAGGGTGGTATGGCTACACCTTC